One sample yielded the 29 T cell receptor beta chains listed below, sequenced in a study of human T cells and chemical hapten exposure. The template was total RNA from unfractionated whole blood. From the 5' RACE reads, TCRdb called clonotypes with MiXCR, one entry per CDR3 protein. Here the sample spans under 150,000 distinct CDR3 sequences, around 20% being singletons. These receptors were obtained from a human donor in good health.

DNA for the CDR3: TGTGCTAGTAGGAGGGAGGTGAACACTGAAGCTTTCTTT. Translated: CASRREVNTEAFF. The chain has TRBV12-5 and TRBJ1-1; D gene uncertain. The CDR3 runs 13 residues. V shed 8 bases and J shed 0 bases, with 10 bases lying between them. The V gene's germline CDR1 is LGHNT and CDR2 FRNRAP.

The chain joins TRBV5-1 to TRBJ2-1, with TRBD2 matching 8 bases. Germline V gene sequence: CDR1 SGHRS, CDR2 YFSETQ. The V and J ends lost 4 bases and 8 bases, in that order; junction bases with no gene match: 8. The CDR3 length is 14 residues. The CDR3 spells CASSTGGVYDEQFF. Written as DNA, the CDR3 is TGCGCCAGCAGCACCGGGGGGGTTTATGATGAGCAGTTCTTC.

This chain joins TRBV7-9 and TRBJ2-1, with D possibly being TRBD1 (5 bases). The CDR3 is 17 residues long. Trimming stripped 5 bases from V and 0 bases from J, with 17 bases between. Looked up from germline, CDR1 is SEHNR and CDR2 is FQNEAQ (reference sequence). The DNA of the CDR3 is TGTGCCAGCAGCGCGCGACAGAAGACAAACTCCTACAATGAGCAGTTCTTC. As protein: CASSARQKTNSYNEQFF.

The chain employs TRBV5-1 and TRBJ1-4; D ambiguous. Trimming stripped 0 bases from V and 7 bases from J, with 13 bases between. This CDR3 comprises 15 residues. Germline CDR1 reads SGHRS; CDR2 reads YFSETQ. The CDR3 is CASSLGWQGPEKLFF. CDR3 nucleotides: TGCGCCAGCAGCTTGGGCTGGCAAGGTCCTGAAAAACTGTTTTTT.

This clonotype occurred a few times. V and J are TRBV7-8 and TRBJ2-1, with TRBD2 matching over 8 bases. Germline CDR1 SGHVS, CDR2 FQNEAQ. The J segment lost 13 bases and the V segment lost 1 base, leaving 6 bases of the junction unmatched. The CDR3 spans 13 residues. The CDR3 sequence: CASSLVDGRAQFF. The CDR3 DNA is TGTGCCAGCAGCTTAGTGGACGGGAGGGCCCAGTTCTTC.

The J gene is TRBJ2-1, the V gene TRBV3-1, with 10 bases lining up with TRBD1. The germline V gene encodes CDR1 LGHDT and CDR2 YNNKEL (reference sequence). The ends lost 4 bases at V and 8 bases at J; junction bases unmatched: 11. CDR3 length: 16 amino acids. The CDR3 sequence: CASSPLGGTGVDEQFF. The CDR3 coding sequence is TGTGCCAGCAGCCCCCTTGGCGGGACAGGGGTGGATGAGCAGTTCTTC.

This clonotype was found a few times. The genes are TRBV24-1 and TRBJ1-2; D is uncertain. Deletions cut 3 bases from V and 11 bases from J, with 21 bases between. Germline V lookup: CDR1 KGHDR, CDR2 SFDVKD. The CDR3 spans 15 residues. The CDR3: CATSDPAGGALLYTF. CDR3 bases: TGTGCCACCAGTGATCCCGCGGGCGGTGCTCTGCTTTACACCTTC.

The chain employs TRBV27 and TRBJ2-7; D call uncertain. CDR3 size: 15 residues. CDR1 and CDR2 (germline): MNHEY, SMNVEV (reference sequence). With 5 bases removed from V and 3 bases from J, the gap between germline ends came to 17 bases. CDR3 sequence (DNA): TGTGCCAGCAGTCCTGAGTCCGGGCCATTCTACGAGCAGTACTTC. As protein: CASSPESGPFYEQYF.

This clonotype was detected a few times. The rearrangement links TRBV3-1 to TRBJ1-5; no firm D call. CDR3 size: 13 residues. The germline CDR1 and CDR2 sequences are LGHDT and YNNKEL (reference sequence). Trimming took 4 bases from V and 4 from J, leaving 8 bases between them. CDR3 DNA: TGTGCCAGCAGCCGGTCCGTGAATCAGCCCCAGCATTTT. Amino acids: CASSRSVNQPQHF.

This clonotype was seen a handful of times. The chain links TRBV20-1 to TRBJ2-1; 11 nucleotides line up with TRBD2. The CDR3 runs to 16 residues. Germline lookup yields CDR1 DFQATT and CDR2 SNEGSKA (reference sequence). V trimming: 5 bases; J trimming: 5 bases; junction bases outside the gene matches: 11. CDR3: CSAPDSGRAVNNEQFF. Here the CDR3 DNA reads TGCAGTGCTCCCGATAGCGGGAGGGCGGTTAACAATGAGCAGTTCTTC.

This clonotype occurred a few times. The chain is built from TRBV11-1 and TRBJ2-1; the D is unclear. CDR3 length equals 19 residues. V dropped 4 bases and J dropped 5 bases, with 27 bases sitting between them. The V gene's germline CDR1 is SGHAT and CDR2 FQDESV (reference sequence). CDR3 nucleotide sequence: TGTGCCAGCAGCTCCCTCGCCTCCACCACCACTTTCATGAACAATGAGCAGTTCTTC. It codes for CASSSLASTTTFMNNEQFF.

The V and J genes are TRBV18 and TRBJ1-1, with D uncertain. This CDR3 comprises 12 residues. With 5 bases removed from V and 8 bases from J, the gap between germline ends came to 12 bases. The V gene's germline CDR1 is KGHSH and CDR2 LQKENI. DNA for the CDR3: TGTGCCAGCTCATCCGACGTCCCCGAAGCTTTCTTT. This encodes CASSSDVPEAFF.

The gene calls are TRBV3-1 and TRBJ2-3, with D perhaps given as TRBD1 or TRBD2 (6 bases each). Germline V gene sequence: CDR1 LGHDT, CDR2 YNNKEL (reference sequence). V dropped 5 bases and J dropped 2 bases, with 14 bases sitting between them. The length of the CDR3 is 15 residues. The CDR3 DNA is TGTGCCAGCAGCACCAGGGGAGGACACACAGATACGCAGTATTTT. The encoded protein is CASSTRGGHTDTQYF.

The V gene is TRBV4-2, the J gene TRBJ2-5; D is undetermined. V gave up 3 bases and J gave up 3 bases, with 8 bases separating them. Germline CDR1 reads LGHNA; CDR2 reads YNFKEQ. CDR3 length equals 13 residues. CDR3 nucleotides: TGTGCCAGCAGCCAGGGAATTGAAGAGACCCAGTACTTC. This codes for CASSQGIEETQYF.

The CDR3 DNA reads as TGCAGCGCAGGGGAAGAGACCCAGTACTTC. Translation gives CSAGEETQYF. This chain joins TRBV29-1 and TRBJ2-5; D perhaps matches TRBD1 (6 bases). Per germline, CDR1 SQVTM and CDR2 ANQGSEA. There are 10 residues in the CDR3. The V end lost 7 bases, the J end lost 3 bases, and 6 bases lay between the germline ends.

This clonotype was counted only a few times. The V and J genes are TRBV5-1 and TRBJ1-1; D gene uncertain. V shed 0 bases and J shed 2 bases, with 11 bases lying between them. The CDR3 consists of 15 residues. Germline CDR1 is SGHRS and CDR2 is YFSETQ. Here the CDR3 reads CASSLALASNTEAFF. CDR3 coding DNA: TGCGCCAGCAGCTTGGCCCTGGCCTCTAACACTGAAGCTTTCTTT.

The chain recombines TRBV9 with TRBJ1-1, with D hard to call. The CDR3 spans 18 residues. Germline V gene data show CDR1 as SGDLS and CDR2 as YYNGEE. Trimming removed 0 bases at V and 0 bases at J, with 18 bases between. As DNA, the CDR3 is TGTGCCAGCAGCGTAGAGGCGGAGGCAGGTTCCTTGAACACTGAAGCTTTCTTT. It translates to CASSVEAEAGSLNTEAFF.

The chain carries TRBV5-1 and TRBJ2-7; D is possibly TRBD1 (6 bases). The CDR3 extends over 15 amino acids. Germline lookup yields CDR1 SGHRS and CDR2 YFSETQ. V shed 1 base and J shed 2 bases, with 13 bases lying between them. CDR3 in amino acids: CASSLRQAKTYEQYF. CDR3 DNA: TGCGCCAGCAGCTTGAGACAGGCAAAAACCTACGAGCAGTACTTC.

This chain connects TRBV20-1 to TRBJ2-1; D ambiguous. Trimming removed 6 bases at V and 6 bases at J, with 9 bases between. This CDR3 region has 11 residues. Germline-derived CDR1 and CDR2 are DFQATT and SNEGSKA (reference sequence). For the CDR3, the DNA is TGCAGTGCAACCCCTAGCAATGAGCAGTTCTTC. This codes for CSATPSNEQFF.

This clonotype was seen more than once but under ten times. The J gene is TRBJ2-2, the V gene TRBV6-5, with 12 bases aligning to TRBD2. Per germline, CDR1 MNHEY and CDR2 SVGAGI. The CDR3 loop spans 17 amino acids. The V segment lost 2 bases and the J segment 6 bases; nucleotides outside the gene matches: 7. CDR3 nucleotides: TGTGCCAGCAGTTACGGGTCCCTAGCGGGAGGGCCCGGGGAGCTGTTTTTT. It encodes CASSYGSLAGGPGELFF.

The chain couples TRBV10-3 to TRBJ2-3; D is uncertain. There are 13 residues in the CDR3. Trimming took off 6 bases at V and 5 bases at J, with 12 bases between the two ends. CDR1 and CDR2 (germline): ENHRY, SYGVKD. CDR3 sequence reads: CAIRPGGEDTQYF. In DNA, the CDR3 is TGTGCCATCAGGCCGGGCGGTGAAGATACGCAGTATTTT.

Ten or more counts support this clonotype. The rearrangement links TRBV29-1 to TRBJ2-3; D call uncertain. CDR1 and CDR2 (germline): SQVTM, ANQGSEA. Trimming took 6 bases from V and 0 from J, leaving 7 bases between them. CDR3 length equals 12 residues. The CDR3 DNA is TGCAGCGTCGTAGACAGCACAGATACGCAGTATTTT. Its translation is CSVVDSTDTQYF.

The CDR3, as DNA: TGTGCCAGCAGTTTCTGGACAGGGGGCACTCAGCCCCAGCATTTT. Its translation is CASSFWTGGTQPQHF. The V call is TRBV28, the J call TRBJ1-5; 11 bases line up with TRBD1. This CDR3 spans 15 amino acids. CDR1 and CDR2 (germline): MDHEN, SYDVKM. Trimming removed 3 bases from V and 6 bases from J; junction bases left unmatched: 4.

The sample holds many counts of this clonotype. The chain couples TRBV7-8 to TRBJ1-1; maybe TRBD1 (6 bases). Germline lookup yields CDR1 SGHVS and CDR2 FQNEAQ. Trimming took 4 bases from V and 3 from J, leaving 12 bases between them. CDR3 size: 14 residues. The CDR3: CASSSQGLDTEAFF. The CDR3 nucleotides read TGTGCCAGCAGCTCCCAGGGGTTGGACACTGAAGCTTTCTTT.

This clonotype was seen at least ten times. The rearrangement uses TRBV6-5 and TRBJ1-6, with 7 nucleotides matching TRBD1. The CDR3 spans 16 residues. Germline CDR1 MNHEY, CDR2 SVGAGI. J was trimmed by 10 bases and V by 8 bases; bases with no gene match: 17. The CDR3 DNA reads TGTGCCAGCTCCAGGGGGGGGCGATCTTTCGAATCACCCCTCCACTTT. This translates into CASSRGGRSFESPLHF.

The rearrangement links TRBV12-3 or TRBV12-4 to TRBJ2-2, with 9 bases matching TRBD2. The CDR3 covers 15 residues. V dropped 7 bases and J dropped 5; count of bases not matched to a gene: 8. The CDR3 bases are TGTGCCAGCACGGTAGCGGGAGATTTAACCGGGGAGCTGTTTTTT. As protein: CASTVAGDLTGELFF.

This chain connects TRBV2 to TRBJ1-5; D remains ambiguous. CDR3 length: 14 residues. Germline V gene sequence: CDR1 SNHLY, CDR2 FYNNEI. V was pared by 7 bases and J by 2 bases, with 12 bases between. This chain's CDR3 is CASIREWGNQPQHF. CDR3 in DNA: TGTGCCAGCATAAGGGAATGGGGCAATCAGCCCCAGCATTTT.

In this sample, this clonotype turned up once. V usage is TRBV28 and J usage is TRBJ2-6; TRBD1 or TRBD2 may be the D gene (5 bases each). Trimming shortened V by 6 bases and J by 2 bases, and 17 bases separated the two germline ends. This CDR3 has 17 residues. The V gene's germline CDR1 is MDHEN and CDR2 SYDVKM. CDR3 nucleotides: TGTGCCAGCAGCCCTATGGGGCAGGGAGCTGGGGCCAACGTCCTGACTTTC. Residues: CASSPMGQGAGANVLTF.

This clonotype has just a few counts. The rearrangement uses TRBV19 and TRBJ2-1; perhaps TRBD2 as D (7 bases). There are 17 residues in the CDR3. V was trimmed by 0 bases and J by 5 bases, leaving 17 bases between them. Germline V gene data show CDR1 as LNHDA and CDR2 as SQIVND (reference sequence). DNA for the CDR3: TGTGCCAGTAGTATAGATCCCCTCGGGGGGCCTAACAATGAGCAGTTCTTC. It yields the protein CASSIDPLGGPNNEQFF. The variable domain in full, with the rest retrieved from reference TRBV19 and TRBJ2-1, is DGGITQSPKYLFRKEGQNVTLSCEQNLNHDAMYWYRQDPGQGLRLIYYSQIVNDFQKGDIAEGYSVSREKKESFPLTVTSAQKNPTAFYLCASSIDPLGGPNNEQFFGPGTRLTVL.